This T cell receptor beta chain emerged from a study of OX40 agonist ivuxolimab in advanced cancers. Study-wide context: A male proportion of about 80% was recorded, with mean age approximately 64 years and range 23 to 79. General study results and limits: Fewer expanded clones were found on average in CD4+ than in CD8+ T cells.

This clone was observed a handful of times. Its antigen is unknown. The study sampled blood at baseline, cycle 4 day 1, and cycle 7 day 1. Clones were read by immunoSEQ multiplex PCR, and TCRdb kept only the in-frame ones, dropping some. The sample consists of 55,000 to 80,000 clones, about 90% of them appearing once. Trimming took off 5 bases at V and 1 base at J, with 8 bases between the two ends. The V gene's germline CDR1 is SEHNR and CDR2 FQNEAQ (reference sequence). CDR3 length: 13 amino acids. The clonotype was recovered from an adult with an advanced solid tumor such as melanoma, head and neck, liver or kidney cancer. V gene TRBV7-9 combines with J gene TRBJ1-1; D is uncertain. Here the sequenced sample was CD4+ or CD8+ T cells sorted from blood, taken in a trial of the OX40 agonist ivuxolimab. The CDR3 nucleotides read TGTGCCAGCAGCCCCGGAAGGAACACTGAAGCTTTCTTT. This sequence encodes CASSPGRNTEAFF.